Listed below are T cell receptor beta chains from one sample, sequenced in a study of CD8+ T cells in alopecia areata. Profiled with immunoSEQ multiplex PCR; TCRdb holds only in-frame clones, not every one. Counted here are about 180,000 clones, approximately 56% occurring once; the ten biggest clones make up around 15%. The sequencing used CD4+ T cells sorted from blood, collected at week 0. All receptors come from a human donor with alopecia areata. Both conserved end residues are part of each CDR3. The D gene is left open where the match is weak. Size values are once, few and many counts, or a class for expanded clones, and some rows have none.

TRBV5-1	few	TRBD1	TRBJ2-7	TGCGCCAGCAGCCCCCGGACAGGGATAAGCTCCTACGAGCAGTACTTC	CASSPRTGISSYEQYF
TRBV15	-	TRBD2	TRBJ2-2	TGTGCCACCAGCACGGGACTAGCGAACACCGGGGAGCTGTTTTTT	CATSTGLANTGELFF
TRBV7-9	-	-	TRBJ2-5	TGTGCCAGCAGCCAACCGGATTCCAGGGAGCACCAAGAGACCCAGTACTTC	CASSQPDSREHQETQYF
TRBV10-3	-	-	TRBJ1-1	TGTGCCATCAGTGATGGGACACTCGAAGCTTTCTTT	CAISDGTLEAFF
TRBV5-6	-	-	TRBJ1-2	TGTGCCAGCAGCCCTCGGACAGAGCATGGCTACACCTTC	CASSPRTEHGYTF
TRBV28	few	-	TRBJ2-7	TGTGCCAGCAGTTTAGGGGGTACCTACGAGCAGTACTTC	CASSLGGTYEQYF
TRBV2	few	-	TRBJ2-1	TGTGCCAGCAGTATCCTGGAGGGCCATGAGCAGTTCTTC	CASSILEGHEQFF
TRBV7-3	-	-	TRBJ1-1	TGTGCCAGCAGCTCGTCAGGGTCCACTGAAGCTTTCTTT	CASSSSGSTEAFF
TRBV5-1	-	TRBD1	TRBJ2-7	TGCGCCAGCAGCCTGGGACAGGGAGGCGAGCAGTACTTC	CASSLGQGGEQYF
TRBV19	-	-	TRBJ2-3	TGTGCCAGTCGGCTTTCGGGGGCCTTAACAGATACGCAGTATTTT	CASRLSGALTDTQYF
TRBV29-1	few	TRBD1	TRBJ1-6	TGCAGCGTTCAGGGGGCTGGTTCACCCCTCCACTTT	CSVQGAGSPLHF
TRBV29-1	many	TRBD1	TRBJ2-1	TGCAGCGTTGATCCCCCCGGGACAGGGCCCAATGAGCAGTTCTTC	CSVDPPGTGPNEQFF
TRBV5-1	few	-	TRBJ1-2	TGCGCCAGCAGCTTGGGGCGGCAAAGACAGTCGTTGAACTATGGCTACACCTTC	CASSLGRQRQSLNYGYTF
TRBV30	-	TRBD1	TRBJ2-6	TGTGCCTGGAGTCCGTCCGGCGACAGGGTGATAATTGCCAACGTCCTGACTTTC	CAWSPSGDRVIIANVLTF
TRBV7-2	-	-	TRBJ1-5	TGTGCCAGCAGCAACAGGGAAAATCAGCCCCAGCATTTT	CASSNRENQPQHF
TRBV7-9	few	-	TRBJ1-5	TGTGCCAGCAGCCGCGGGGGTGGGCCCCAGCATTTT	CASSRGGGPQHF
TRBV7-9	-	-	TRBJ1-1	TGTGCCAGCAGCCCGACCGGGGGGCCAAACACTGAAGCTTTCTTT	CASSPTGGPNTEAFF
TRBV7-9	few	-	TRBJ2-1	TGTGCCAGCAGCTTACCGGGAGCTGTCGAGCAGTTCTTC	CASSLPGAVEQFF
TRBV7-9	few	TRBD1	TRBJ1-6	TGTGCCAGCAGCGTAGGGACAGGGGCCGTCGGATCACCCCTCCACTTT	CASSVGTGAVGSPLHF
TRBV5-1	-	-	TRBJ1-2	TGCGCCAGCAGCCGCGGGCAGAAGGGTGGCTACACCTTC	CASSRGQKGGYTF
TRBV7-9	-	-	TRBJ2-3	TGTGCCAGCAGCCCCGGACGGAGTGTGGATACGCAGTATTTT	CASSPGRSVDTQYF
TRBV30	few	TRBD2	TRBJ2-5	TGTGCCTGGAGCCGATCAGCGGGGGGGCGTCAGACCCAGTACTTC	CAWSRSAGGRQTQYF
TRBV10-3	-	TRBD1	TRBJ2-5	TGTGCCACCCGACAGGGTCAAGAGACCCAGTACTTC	CATRQGQETQYF
TRBV18	few	-	TRBJ2-5	TGTGCCAGCTCACCGAGCCAAGAGACCCAGTACTTC	CASSPSQETQYF
TRBV18	few	-	TRBJ1-3	TGTGCCAGCTCACCACTTCTGGAATCTGGAAACACCATATATTTT	CASSPLLESGNTIYF
TRBV29-1	few	-	TRBJ1-5	TGCAGCGTAGGAGACAGCCTTAGGCGGGCCCAGCATTTT	CSVGDSLRRAQHF
TRBV30	-	-	TRBJ2-3	TGTGCCTGGAGTGTAACGGCAGGGCGCACAGATACGCAGTATTTT	CAWSVTAGRTDTQYF
TRBV14	-	-	TRBJ1-1	TGTGCCAGCAGCCAAGATCAATCTACTGAAGCTTTCTTT	CASSQDQSTEAFF
TRBV4-2	-	TRBD2	TRBJ2-3	TGTGCCAGCAGCTCTGGGGCTAGCGGGGGGCGAAGAACAGATACGCAGTATTTT	CASSSGASGGRRTDTQYF
TRBV5-1	-	-	TRBJ1-6	TGCGCCAGCGCCCTAGTTGGGGCAAATTCACCCCTCCACTTT	CASALVGANSPLHF
TRBV29-1	once	TRBD1	TRBJ1-1	TGCAGCGTTCTGGGACAGCTCGGGAACACTGAAGCTTTCTTT	CSVLGQLGNTEAFF
TRBV27	-	-	TRBJ2-3	TGTGCCAGCAGTCCAACGGACCTCCGCACAGATACGCAGTATTTT	CASSPTDLRTDTQYF
TRBV4-1	few	TRBD1	TRBJ2-7	TGCGCCAGCAGCCAAGCCGGGACAGGGTCCTACGAGCAGTACTTC	CASSQAGTGSYEQYF
TRBV11-2	-	-	TRBJ1-4	TGTGCCAGCAGCTTACTACAGGGTGGGAATGAAAAACTGTTTTTT	CASSLLQGGNEKLFF
TRBV5-1	few	TRBD1	TRBJ2-3	TGCGCCAGCAGCTTGATAAGACAGGGTAGCGCAGATACGCAGTATTTT	CASSLIRQGSADTQYF
TRBV6-1	many	-	TRBJ1-5	TGTGCCAGCAGTGACCGGGAGCTACATCAGCCCCAGCATTTT	CASSDRELHQPQHF
TRBV29-1	few	-	TRBJ2-5	TGCAGCGTTGAAAACAGGGACCAAGAGACCCAGTACTTC	CSVENRDQETQYF
TRBV5-1	few	-	TRBJ2-5	TGCGCCAGCAGCTCTGGGACTCGCTTCGCGAGCTCGGAGGGGACCCAGTACTTC	CASSSGTRFASSEGTQYF
TRBV18	few	-	TRBJ1-1	TGTGCCAGCTCACCCAGGGGCCGTGGGCAGTTCTTT	CASSPRGRGQFF
TRBV4-1	-	-	TRBJ1-6	TGCGCCAGCAGCCAAGTGGCTGGCTATGGACGATGGGGTTCACCCCTCCACTTT	CASSQVAGYGRWGSPLHF
TRBV25-1	-	-	TRBJ1-6	TGTGCCAGCAGCGCCCCACGCCCTCAGTCACCCCTCCACTTT	CASSAPRPQSPLHF
TRBV30	few	-	TRBJ2-2	TGTGCCCGGACAGTCGCGAACACCGGGGAGCTGTTTTTT	CARTVANTGELFF